This T cell receptor beta chain was identified in a study of cytomegalovirus exposure and HLA in healthy donors. The V and J ends lost 5 bases and 5 bases respectively, with 13 bases between them. The CDR3 has 14 amino acids. The germline CDR1 and CDR2 sequences are SEHNR and FQNEAQ (reference sequence). PCR used 60 Vbeta primers and 13 Jbeta primers. Produced via immunoSEQ multiplex PCR; TCRdb's table is partial and in-frame only. The sample consists of 180,000 or so clones, approximately 85% of them appearing once. The J gene is TRBJ2-1, the V gene TRBV7-9; a weak D match, TRBD2 (6 bases). Sequences were obtained from PBMCs. This TCR derives from a man younger than 35 in good health and CMV-seropositive. The CDR3 region has the DNA TGTGCCAGCAGCCCTTGGACTAATGACAATGAGCAGTTCTTC. Translation: CASSPWTNDNEQFF. The complete variable domain, with remaining parts taken from reference TRBV7-9 and TRBJ2-1, reads DTGVSQNPRHKITKRGQNVTFRCDPISEHNRLYWYRQTLGQGPEFLTYFQNEAQLEKSRLLSDRFSAERPKGSFSTLEIQRTEQGDSAMYLCASSPWTNDNEQFFGPGTRLTVL.